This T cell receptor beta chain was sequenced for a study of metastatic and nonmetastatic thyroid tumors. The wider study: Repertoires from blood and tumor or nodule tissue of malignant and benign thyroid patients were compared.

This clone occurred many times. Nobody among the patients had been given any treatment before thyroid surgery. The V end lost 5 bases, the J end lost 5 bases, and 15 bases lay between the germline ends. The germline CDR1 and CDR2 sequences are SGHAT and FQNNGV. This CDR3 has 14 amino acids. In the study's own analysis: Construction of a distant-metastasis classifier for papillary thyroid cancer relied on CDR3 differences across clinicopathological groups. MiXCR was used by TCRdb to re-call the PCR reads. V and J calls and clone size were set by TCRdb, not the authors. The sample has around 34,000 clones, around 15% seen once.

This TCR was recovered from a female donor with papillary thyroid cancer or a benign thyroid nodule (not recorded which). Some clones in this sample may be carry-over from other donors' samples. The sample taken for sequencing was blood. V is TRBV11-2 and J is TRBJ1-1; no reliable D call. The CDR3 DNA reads TGTGCCAGCAGCCCAAGCTCGGGGTTAACTGAAGCTTTCTTT. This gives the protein CASSPSSGLTEAFF.